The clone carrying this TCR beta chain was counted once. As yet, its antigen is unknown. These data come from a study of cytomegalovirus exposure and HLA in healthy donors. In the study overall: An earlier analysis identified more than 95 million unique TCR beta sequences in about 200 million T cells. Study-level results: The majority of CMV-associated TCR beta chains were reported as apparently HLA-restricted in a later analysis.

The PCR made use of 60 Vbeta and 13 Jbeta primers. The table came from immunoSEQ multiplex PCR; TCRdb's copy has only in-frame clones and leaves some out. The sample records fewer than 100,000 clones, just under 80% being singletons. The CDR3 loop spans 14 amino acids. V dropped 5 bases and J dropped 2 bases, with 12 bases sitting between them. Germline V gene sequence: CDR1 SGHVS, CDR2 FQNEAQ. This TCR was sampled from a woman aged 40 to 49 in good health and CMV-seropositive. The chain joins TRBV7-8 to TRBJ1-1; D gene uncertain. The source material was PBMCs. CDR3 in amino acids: CASSPRRVNTEAFF. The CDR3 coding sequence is TGTGCCAGCAGCCCCAGGAGGGTAAACACTGAAGCTTTCTTT.